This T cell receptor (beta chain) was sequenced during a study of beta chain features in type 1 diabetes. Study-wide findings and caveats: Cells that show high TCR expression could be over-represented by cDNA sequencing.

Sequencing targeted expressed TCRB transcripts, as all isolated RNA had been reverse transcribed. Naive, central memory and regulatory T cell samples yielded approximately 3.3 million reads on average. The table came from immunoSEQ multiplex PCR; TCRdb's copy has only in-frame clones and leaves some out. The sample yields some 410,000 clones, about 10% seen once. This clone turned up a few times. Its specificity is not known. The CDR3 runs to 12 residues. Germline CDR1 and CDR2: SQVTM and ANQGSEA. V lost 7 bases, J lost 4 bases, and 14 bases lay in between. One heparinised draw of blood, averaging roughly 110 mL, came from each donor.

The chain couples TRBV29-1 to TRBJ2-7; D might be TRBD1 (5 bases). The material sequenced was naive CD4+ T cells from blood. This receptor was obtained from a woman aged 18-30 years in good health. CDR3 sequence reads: CSAQIRGYEQYF. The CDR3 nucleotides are TGCAGCGCTCAAATAAGGGGTTACGAGCAGTACTTC.